This section outlines one TCR beta chain sequence together with its context. The antigen remains undetermined. The source of the sample is a study of cytomegalovirus exposure and HLA in healthy donors. The study, taken as a whole, reports: In a later analysis, donors in an Asian-associated ancestry cluster reportedly had fewer N-insertions in productive TCRs than the cohort mean. The study listed under 200 cytomegalovirus-associated TCR beta chains.

Participants comprised healthy donors of bone marrow. The PCR contained 60 Vbeta and 13 Jbeta primers. In the source study's methods: A later analysis counted 65 million to 95 million unique TCR beta chains, 10 million to 12 million shared. The protocol was immunoSEQ multiplex PCR, while the TCRdb copy is restricted to in-frame clones and leaves out a portion. That table gives V, J and clone size, and the DNA gave D and trimming. The profile shows 90,000 to 150,000 clones, approximately 78% of them singletons. The clonotype comes from a woman younger than 45 in good health and CMV-seropositive. Sequenced input: PBMCs.

The CDR3 region has the DNA TGTGCCAGCACCAACACACTCTCTAGCGGGGGGGTCGAGACCCAGTACTTC. Residues: CASTNTLSSGGVETQYF. V gene TRBV2 combines with J gene TRBJ2-5; 12 bases line up with TRBD2. J lost 5 bases, V lost 7 bases, and 14 bases had no gene match. The CDR3 length is 17 residues. Germline V gene sequence: CDR1 SNHLY, CDR2 FYNNEI.